This T cell receptor beta chain was profiled in a study of blood T cell repertoires in COVID-19. Turning to the study itself: PBMCs, B-cell-depleted T cells, or T cells were the source of the cDNA or gDNA that made up the material.

Sequenced by immunoSEQ multiplex PCR; TCRdb stores in-frame clones only, minus some. This sample has about 52,000 clones; about nine tenths occur once, and the top ten carry less than 15%. This receptor was obtained from a man between 65 and 79 years old with acute or convalescent COVID-19. Sequenced sample: peripheral blood.

CDR3 in amino acids: CASSEAFDKHGYTF. In DNA, the CDR3 is TGTGCCAGCAGTGAAGCGTTTGACAAGCATGGCTACACCTTC. The V gene is TRBV2, the J gene TRBJ1-2; the D is unclear. Per the germline V gene, CDR1 is SNHLY and CDR2 is FYNNEI. The V end lost 0 bases, the J end lost 6 bases, and 11 bases lay between the germline ends. The CDR3 is 14 residues long. Combining the CDR3 with reference TRBV2 and TRBJ1-2 gives the whole variable domain EPEVTQTPSHQVTQMGQEVILRCVPISNHLYFYWYRQILGQKVEFLVSFYNNEISEKSEIFDDQFSVERPDGSNFTLKIRSTKLEDSAMYFCASSEAFDKHGYTFGSGTRLTVV.